Described below is a single T cell receptor beta chain sequence and its context. This sample was taken from a study of blood T cell repertoires in COVID-19. The wider study: T cells, B-cell-depleted T cells, or PBMCs provided the cDNA or gDNA that served as material.

The CDR3 length is 16 residues. The junction had 17 bases not matched to a gene; V was cut back by 6 bases and J by 7 bases. Germline values: CDR1 SQVTM, CDR2 ANQGSEA. Clones were read by immunoSEQ multiplex PCR, and TCRdb kept only the in-frame ones, dropping some. The data contain about 360,000 clones, around 84% of them singletons. The V call is TRBV29-1, the J call TRBJ2-1; 8 bases fit TRBD2. The sequence came from a human donor in a cohort sampled during active COVID-19. Sequencing was done on a sample of peripheral blood. As DNA, the CDR3 is TGCAGCGTCCGCCCGCGGGGGACTAGGGGCCCAAATGAGCAGTTCTTC. This translates into CSVRPRGTRGPNEQFF.